This T cell receptor (beta chain) is from a study of patients and donors after allogeneic stem cell transplantation (dated by TCRdb to 2020 to 2022). There are many counts of this clonotype. It lacks a known antigen. No base-level quality is on record; no much larger clone is a single base apart. From a lookup of the germline V gene (reference sequence), CDR1 and CDR2 are DFQATT and SNEGSKA. Including the terminal cysteine and phenylalanine, the CDR3 comprises 16 residues. The entry retains the CDR3 DNA only, 48 bases that are in frame from base 1. The germline V end is reduced by 2 bases and the J end by 1 base; junction bases left unmatched: 8. The library was obtained by RT-PCR. The sequencer was a NextSeq 550. The public reads were run again by TCRdb, first through fastp at Q25 and then through MiXCR, and only productive beta chains were kept. CDR3 protein duplicates are merged, each entry listing the most common genes and DNA. Here the sample has about 87,000 distinct CDR3 sequences; approximately 5.2% occur a single time. Jointly, the top ten make up around 2.6% of the sample.

Sequencing was performed on blood, either unsorted or a sorted T cell fraction (not recorded which). This sequence uses TRBV20-1 and TRBJ2-5, with 9 central nucleotides matching TRBD2. The TCR sequence derives from a human donor who was either an allogeneic HSCT recipient or a stem cell or donor lymphocyte infusion donor (not recorded which). It is not recorded whose cells these are; they may come from a transplant donor. Here is the DNA: TGCAGTGCTAGATTGGCGGGGGGGACCCCCCAAGAGACCCAGTACTTC. Its amino acids are CSARLAGGTPQETQYF.